This TCR beta chain derives from a study of cytomegalovirus exposure and HLA in healthy donors. Study as a whole: Ancestry clustering placed 70% to 85% of approximately 420 genotyped donors in the Caucasian-associated cluster.

Worth noting for this clone: No antigen is known for it.

Study results and caveats: With further analysis later on, most CMV-associated TCR beta chains appeared HLA-restricted. Some TCR beta chains (approximately 180 of them) were listed as cytomegalovirus-associated. Earlier analysis looked at TCR beta V segments, and most were productive about 90% or about 30% of the time.

This CDR3 region has 14 residues. J was trimmed by 2 bases and V by 4 bases; bases with no gene match: 8. Per germline, CDR1 SQVTM and CDR2 ANQGSEA. This PCR relied on a set of 60 Vbeta primers and 13 Jbeta primers. The assay was immunoSEQ multiplex PCR, and TCRdb's table has in-frame clones only and misses some. Among some 150,000 clones listed, about 85% were seen once. The sequence came from a boy aged 2-9 years in good health and CMV-seronegative. The V gene is TRBV29-1, the J gene TRBJ2-7; 7 nucleotides align to TRBD1. Source material: PBMCs. The CDR3 DNA is TGCAGCGTTGCTCGTGGCCAGGGGGCCTACGAGCAGTACTTC. This codes for CSVARGQGAYEQYF.